This T cell receptor (beta chain) is drawn from a study of blood T cell repertoires in COVID-19. Profiled with immunoSEQ multiplex PCR; TCRdb holds only in-frame clones, not every one. This table has 70,000 to 95,000 clones, roughly nine tenths appearing once. This receptor was obtained from a human donor with active COVID-19. The donor label of this sample is uncertain. The sequenced sample consisted of peripheral blood.

CDR3 amino acids: CASSLWSNSGNTIYF. For the CDR3, the DNA is TGTGCCAGCAGCCTGTGGAGCAATTCTGGAAACACCATATATTTT. The J gene is TRBJ1-3, the V gene TRBV6-5; no clear D. The CDR3 has 15 residues. Trimming removed 6 bases from V and 1 base from J, with 13 bases in between. The germline gives CDR1 MNHEY, CDR2 SVGAGI.